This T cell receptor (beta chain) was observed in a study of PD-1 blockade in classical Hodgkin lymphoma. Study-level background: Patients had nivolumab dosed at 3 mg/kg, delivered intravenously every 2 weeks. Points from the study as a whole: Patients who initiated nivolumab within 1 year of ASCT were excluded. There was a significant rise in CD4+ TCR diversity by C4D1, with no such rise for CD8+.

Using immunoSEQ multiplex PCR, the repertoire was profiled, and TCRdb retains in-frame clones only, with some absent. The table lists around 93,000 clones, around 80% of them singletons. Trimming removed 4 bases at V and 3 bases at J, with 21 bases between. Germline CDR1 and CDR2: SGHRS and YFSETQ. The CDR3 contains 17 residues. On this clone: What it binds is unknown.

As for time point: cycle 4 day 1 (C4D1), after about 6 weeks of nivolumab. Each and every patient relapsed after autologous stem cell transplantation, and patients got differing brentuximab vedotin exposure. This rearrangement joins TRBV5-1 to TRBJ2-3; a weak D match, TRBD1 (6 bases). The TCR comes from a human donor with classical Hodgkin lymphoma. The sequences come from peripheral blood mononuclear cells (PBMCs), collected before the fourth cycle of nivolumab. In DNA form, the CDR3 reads TGCGCCAGCAGCCGGATACCCTCAGGGGTAGGGACAGATACGCAGTATTTT. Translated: CASSRIPSGVGTDTQYF.